The 16 T cell receptor beta chains below all came from one sample that was sequenced in a study of cytomegalovirus exposure and HLA in healthy donors. Both 60 Vbeta primers and 13 Jbeta primers went into the PCR. Measured with immunoSEQ multiplex PCR; TCRdb has only the in-frame clones, and not every one. The sample has 100,000 or so clones; around 80% are singletons. Sequencing input: PBMCs. These receptors came from a female donor in good health and CMV-seropositive.

The rearrangement joins TRBV29-1 to TRBJ2-3, with 10 bases fitting TRBD2. CDR1 and CDR2 (germline): SQVTM, ANQGSEA. V lost 3 bases, J lost 3 bases, and 9 bases stayed unmatched. The CDR3 is 16 residues long. This chain's CDR3 is CSVDRPPGLATDTQYF. Written as DNA, the CDR3 is TGCAGCGTTGATCGGCCCCCGGGACTAGCGACAGATACGCAGTATTTT.

The rearrangement links TRBV30 to TRBJ1-6, with 7 bases lining up with TRBD1. The CDR3 sequence is 13 residues long. Trimming at V came to 1 base and at J to 9 bases, leaving 3 bases not matched to a gene. Germline V lookup: CDR1 GTSNPN, CDR2 SVGIG (reference sequence). The CDR3 nucleotides are TGTGCCTGGAGTGGCCAGGGGGGTTCACCCCTCCACTTT. This translates into CAWSGQGGSPLHF. Full variable domain (remainder filled in from reference TRBV30 and TRBJ1-6): SQTIHQWPATLVQPVGSPLSLECTVEGTSNPNLYWYRQAAGRGLQLLFYSVGIGQISSEVPQNLSASRPQDRQFILSSKKLLLSDSGFYLCAWSGQGGSPLHFGNGTRLTVT.

This clone was observed a handful of times. The chain recombines TRBV9 with TRBJ2-5; maybe TRBD1 (5 bases). The germline gives CDR1 SGDLS, CDR2 YYNGEE. Trimming removed 4 bases from V and 1 base from J, with 11 bases in between. The CDR3 covers 14 residues. The CDR3 DNA is TGTGCCAGCAGCCCAGGGCTGATCCAAGAGACCCAGTACTTC. Its protein product is CASSPGLIQETQYF.

This chain links TRBV18 with TRBJ1-2; D is perhaps TRBD1 (5 bases). The CDR3 has 14 residues. Germline V CDR1 and CDR2: KGHSH, LQKENI. Trimming cost V 6 bases and J 4 bases, with 15 bases left between them. DNA for the CDR3: TGTGCCAGCTCTCGGGACTTAGGCTTCTATGGCTACACCTTC. It is translated as CASSRDLGFYGYTF. The entire variable domain, with the rest obtained from reference TRBV18 and TRBJ1-2, is as follows: NAGVMQNPRHLVRRRGQEARLRCSPMKGHSHVYWYRQLPEEGLKFMVYLQKENIIDESGMPKERFSAEFPKEGPSILRIQQVVRGDSAAYFCASSRDLGFYGYTFGSGTRLTVV.

The rearrangement links TRBV5-1 to TRBJ2-3; weak D call: TRBD1 (5 bases). The CDR3 extends over 15 amino acids. V was cut by 4 bases and J by 0 bases, with 12 bases left in between. Germline V gene lookup returns CDR1 SGHRS and CDR2 YFSETQ. The CDR3: CASSLGQTSTDTQYF. The CDR3 nucleotides read TGCGCCAGCAGCCTGGGGCAGACTAGCACAGATACGCAGTATTTT.

This chain uses TRBV7-2 with TRBJ1-6, with TRBD1 as a possible D gene (6 bases). This CDR3 spans 15 amino acids. The V end lost 5 bases, the J end lost 4 bases, and 12 bases lay between the germline ends. Germline CDR1 and CDR2: SGHTA and FQGNSA. CDR3 DNA: TGTGCCAGCAGCCCGCAGGGGCCTTATAATTCACCCCTCCACTTT. As protein: CASSPQGPYNSPLHF.

This chain links TRBV4-3 with TRBJ1-6; D gene unclear. This CDR3 is built from 17 residues. CDR1 LGHNA and CDR2 YSLEER come from the germline V gene. Trimming cost V 4 bases and J 0 bases, with 13 bases left between them. This CDR3 is CASSLGRDSSYNSPLHF. DNA for the CDR3: TGCGCCAGCAGCCTGGGCCGCGATAGCTCCTATAATTCACCCCTCCACTTT.

This chain joins TRBV2 and TRBJ1-5; 7 bases align to TRBD1. The germline gives CDR1 SNHLY, CDR2 FYNNEI. This CDR3 has 16 residues. After removal of 4 bases from V and 2 bases from J, the junction contained 8 bases not matched to a gene. The CDR3 DNA is TGTGCCAGCAGTGGCCAAGGGGGCTTGGGCAATCAGCCCCAGCATTTT. Protein product: CASSGQGGLGNQPQHF. The full variable domain, rest sourced from reference TRBV2 and TRBJ1-5, is EPEVTQTPSHQVTQMGQEVILRCVPISNHLYFYWYRQILGQKVEFLVSFYNNEISEKSEIFDDQFSVERPDGSNFTLKIRSTKLEDSAMYFCASSGQGGLGNQPQHFGDGTRLSIL.

The J gene is TRBJ2-7, the V gene TRBV5-1, with 11 nucleotides matching TRBD1. Germline lookup yields CDR1 SGHRS and CDR2 YFSETQ. The V segment lost 0 bases and the J segment 0 bases; nucleotides outside the gene matches: 5. The CDR3 has 17 residues. CDR3 DNA sequence: TGCGCCAGCAGCTTGGGGACAGGGGGCCCGAGCTCCTACGAGCAGTACTTC. Encoded protein: CASSLGTGGPSSYEQYF.

This chain connects TRBV30 to TRBJ2-3; the D gene is possibly TRBD2 (5 bases). Germline V gene sequence: CDR1 GTSNPN, CDR2 SVGIG (reference sequence). V lost 4 bases and J lost 2, with 10 bases in between. The CDR3 runs to 13 residues. In DNA, the CDR3 is TGTGCCTGGACCGAGGGAGCCACAGATACGCAGTATTTT. It yields the protein CAWTEGATDTQYF.

J is TRBJ2-1 and V is TRBV5-1; 10 nucleotides match TRBD2. The germline V gene has CDR1 SGHRS and CDR2 YFSETQ. The junction had 3 bases not matched to a gene; V was cut back by 5 bases and J by 4 bases. CDR3 size: 14 residues. The CDR3, as DNA: TGCGCCAGCAGTGCGACTAGCGGGTACAATGAGCAGTTCTTC. Translated, it gives CASSATSGYNEQFF.

The chain combines TRBV10-3 with TRBJ2-3; D not certain. The CDR3 totals 14 residues. The V end lost 6 bases, the J end lost 3 bases, and 13 bases lay between the germline ends. In germline, CDR1 is ENHRY, CDR2 SYGVKD. Here the CDR3 DNA reads TGTGCCATCAGACCAGGCACCCGGACAGATACGCAGTATTTT. This gives the protein CAIRPGTRTDTQYF.

The chain links TRBV4-3 to TRBJ2-5, with 8 bases that match TRBD1. The J call may be in error: the DNA end matches TRBJ2-7 better. The CDR3 spans 14 residues. Per the germline V gene, CDR1 is LGHNA and CDR2 is YSLEER. The CDR3 bases are TGCGCCAGCAGCCCACGACAGGGGTCCTACGAGCAGTACTTC. It encodes CASSPRQGSYEQYF.

This chain uses TRBV19 with TRBJ2-7; 11 nucleotides line up with TRBD1. The CDR3 covers 13 residues. The trim removed 5 bases at V and 5 bases at J, leaving 2 bases unmatched. The germline gives CDR1 LNHDA, CDR2 SQIVND (reference sequence). Here the CDR3 DNA reads TGTGCCAGTAGTGGGGACAGGGGGGACGAGCAGTACTTC. It translates to CASSGDRGDEQYF.

As regards this clone: Germline is not matched at one junction end, which may reflect a read error. The chain couples TRBV19 to TRBJ1-6; TRBD1 matches at 8 bases. Germline V gives CDR1 LNHDA, CDR2 SQIVND (reference sequence). This CDR3 has 13 residues. The CDR3 DNA sequence: TGTGCCACCACGACAGGGACAGGATCACCCCCCCACTTT. It translates to CATTTGTGSPPHF.

The chain has TRBV7-8 and TRBJ1-2; the D is unclear. Germline CDR1 SGHVS, CDR2 FQNEAQ. The V and J ends lost 5 bases and 8 bases respectively, with 12 bases between them. The CDR3 extends over 12 amino acids. CDR3 loop: CASSPGSRGYTF. The CDR3 DNA reads as TGTGCCAGCAGCCCCGGGTCTCGGGGCTACACCTTC.